These 30 T cell receptor beta chains were sequenced from one sample in a study of OX40 agonist ivuxolimab in advanced cancers. Profiled with immunoSEQ multiplex PCR; TCRdb holds only in-frame clones, not every one. The sample has under 20,000 clones, 50% to 75% seen once; the top ten hold roughly 8.3%. The sequencing here drew on CD4+ or CD8+ T cells sorted from blood, taken in a trial of the OX40 agonist ivuxolimab. These receptors all stem from an adult with an advanced solid tumor such as melanoma, head and neck, liver or kidney cancer.

This clone was counted between two and nine times. CDR3 sequence (DNA): TGTGCCAGCAGCCCCCCGGGTAGCCCAGATACGCAGTATTTT. The encoded protein is CASSPPGSPDTQYF. This chain links TRBV16 with TRBJ2-3, with unresolved D. CDR1 is KGHSY, CDR2 FQNENV, per germline. Trimming pared 4 bases from V and 4 bases from J, leaving 12 bases between. This CDR3 contains 14 residues.

This clone is categorized as medium-sized. The rearrangement uses TRBV4-1 and TRBJ2-5; D gene ambiguous. Germline V CDR1 and CDR2: MGHRA, YSYEKL. V shed 1 base and J shed 0 bases, with 9 bases lying between them. This CDR3 has 15 residues. CDR3 sequence (DNA): TGCGCCAGCAGCCAAGGGGATTTGTACCAAGAGACCCAGTACTTC. It yields the protein CASSQGDLYQETQYF.

The chain has TRBV9 and TRBJ1-2; D gene ambiguous. The CDR3 runs to 16 residues. The V gene's germline CDR1 is SGDLS and CDR2 YYNGEE. Trimming took 3 bases from V and 6 from J, leaving 21 bases between them. Here the CDR3 DNA reads TGTGCCAGCAGCGCACCTACAGTCCCTGGGCCCGATGGCTACACCTTC. It codes for CASSAPTVPGPDGYTF.

This chain joins TRBV4-3 and TRBJ1-2; 7 nucleotides agree with TRBD1. Germline V lookup: CDR1 LGHNA, CDR2 YSLEER. The CDR3 extends over 15 amino acids. V lost 1 base and J lost 3; bases outside the gene matches: 5. This CDR3 reads CASSQVEGADYGYTF. CDR3 DNA: TGCGCCAGCAGCCAAGTGGAGGGGGCGGACTATGGCTACACCTTC.

The chain combines TRBV27 with TRBJ2-6, with TRBD2 as a possible D gene (7 bases). Trimming stripped 6 bases from V and 0 bases from J, with 15 bases between. The CDR3 sequence is 17 residues long. In germline, CDR1 is MNHEY, CDR2 SMNVEV (reference sequence). CDR3 residues: CASSGGTSSSGANVLTF. CDR3 bases: TGTGCCAGCAGCGGGGGGACATCTAGCTCTGGGGCCAACGTCCTGACTTTC.

The gene calls are TRBV4-1 and TRBJ2-1; 10 nucleotides align to TRBD2. Germline V gene lookup returns CDR1 MGHRA and CDR2 YSYEKL. The CDR3 extends over 14 amino acids. J was trimmed by 15 bases and V by 0 bases; bases with no gene match: 8. The CDR3, as DNA: TGCGCCAGCAGCCAAGACCTAGCGGGGGCTCCGGGGTTCTTC. It translates to CASSQDLAGAPGFF.

This rearrangement joins TRBV6-5 to TRBJ2-2; D is ambiguous. CDR1 is MNHEY and CDR2 is SVGAGI in the germline V gene. V was cut by 5 bases and J by 3 bases, with 10 bases left in between. CDR3 length: 14 amino acids. This chain's CDR3 is CASSPGSYTGELFF. Written as DNA, the CDR3 is TGTGCCAGCAGTCCCGGATCTTACACCGGGGAGCTGTTTTTT.

The rearrangement uses TRBV6-5 and TRBJ1-5, with 8 positions matching TRBD1. This CDR3 contains 14 residues. CDR1 MNHEY and CDR2 SVGAGI come from the germline V gene. V dropped 4 bases and J dropped 9; count of bases not matched to a gene: 8. CDR3 sequence reads: CASSFGQGILPQHF. The CDR3 bases are TGTGCCAGCAGTTTCGGACAGGGAATCTTGCCCCAGCATTTT.

This chain joins TRBV7-9 and TRBJ1-1; possible D gene TRBD1, 6 bases. CDR1 is SEHNR, CDR2 FQNEAQ, per germline (reference sequence). Trimming left V 5 bases short and J 6 bases short, with 13 bases between. The CDR3 consists of 13 residues. CDR3 protein: CASSPLGGPEAFF. As DNA, the CDR3 is TGTGCCAGCAGCCCCCTGGGGGGCCCTGAAGCTTTCTTT.

V usage is TRBV4-1 and J usage is TRBJ2-5, with D uncertain. Germline CDR1 and CDR2: MGHRA and YSYEKL. The V end lost 1 base, the J end lost 0 bases, and 9 bases lay between the germline ends. There are 15 residues in the CDR3. The DNA for the CDR3 is TGCGCCAGCAGCCAAGGTGACATATACCAAGAGACCCAGTACTTC. Translating gives CASSQGDIYQETQYF.

This clone was recorded a few times. The chain employs TRBV11-2 and TRBJ2-7; no definite D call. Trimming cost V 1 base and J 3 bases, with 7 bases left between them. The length of the CDR3 is 13 residues. The germline V gene has CDR1 SGHAT and CDR2 FQNNGV. This CDR3 is CASSLGWGYEQYF. The CDR3 nucleotides read TGTGCCAGCAGCTTAGGTTGGGGCTACGAGCAGTACTTC.

V gene TRBV6-6 combines with J gene TRBJ1-6; 8 positions match TRBD1. The CDR3 is 12 residues long. CDR1 is MNHNY and CDR2 is SVGAGI in the germline V gene (reference sequence). The trim removed 8 bases at V and 10 bases at J, leaving 4 bases unmatched. The CDR3 protein is CASRQGSSPLHF. For the CDR3, the DNA is TGTGCCAGCCGACAGGGGAGCTCACCCCTCCACTTT.

In this sample, this clone turned up a few times. The gene calls are TRBV9 and TRBJ2-5; D ambiguous. The germline CDR1 and CDR2 sequences are SGDLS and YYNGEE. With 2 bases removed from V and 4 bases from J, the gap between germline ends came to 9 bases. This CDR3 comprises 13 residues. The CDR3 here is CASSVRPGETQYF. CDR3 nucleotide sequence: TGTGCCAGCAGCGTTCGTCCGGGAGAGACCCAGTACTTC.

The V gene is TRBV19, the J gene TRBJ1-2; 8 nucleotides match TRBD1. Germline CDR1 and CDR2: LNHDA and SQIVND (reference sequence). This CDR3 is built from 15 residues. V lost 2 bases, J lost 5 bases, and 7 bases stayed unmatched. The CDR3 region is CASSIMAGGAYGYTF. The CDR3 region has the DNA TGTGCCAGTAGTATAATGGCAGGGGGCGCATATGGCTACACCTTC.

This chain links TRBV5-1 with TRBJ2-1, with no clear D. V gave up 3 bases and J gave up 0 bases, with 10 bases separating them. CDR3 size: 15 residues. Germline CDR1 and CDR2: SGHRS and YFSETQ. The CDR3, as DNA: TGCGCCAGCAGCTCAGGATTTAGCTCCTACAATGAGCAGTTCTTC. This codes for CASSSGFSSYNEQFF.

The genes are TRBV4-2 and TRBJ1-3; D is ambiguous. The CDR3 totals 16 residues. Trimming cost V 0 bases and J 0 bases, with 9 bases left between them. CDR1 and CDR2 (germline): LGHNA, YNFKEQ. The DNA for the CDR3 is TGTGCCAGCAGCCAAGATCGGTCAGTCTCTGGAAACACCATATATTTT. It is translated as CASSQDRSVSGNTIYF.

The chain joins TRBV6-6 to TRBJ2-3; 7 nucleotides match TRBD1. V lost 2 bases, J lost 3 bases, and 2 bases stayed unmatched. The CDR3 consists of 14 residues. Germline loops: CDR1 MNHNY, CDR2 SVGAGI (reference sequence). The CDR3 sequence is CASSYDRVTDTQYF. The CDR3 DNA reads as TGTGCCAGCAGTTACGACAGGGTAACAGATACGCAGTATTTT.

There are a few counts of this clone. V is TRBV7-6 and J is TRBJ2-2; D is undetermined. V was shortened by 1 base and J by 3 bases, with 6 bases between the two germline ends. The CDR3 is made up of 14 amino acids. Germline V gene sequence: CDR1 SGHVS, CDR2 FNYEAQ. This chain's CDR3 is CASSLGPYTGELFF. CDR3 DNA: TGTGCCAGCAGCTTAGGGCCATACACCGGGGAGCTGTTTTTT.

V usage is TRBV7-6 and J usage is TRBJ2-5, with 12 nucleotides matching TRBD2. The CDR3 is made up of 18 amino acids. Germline loops: CDR1 SGHVS, CDR2 FNYEAQ. J lost 0 bases, V lost 4 bases, and 9 bases had no gene match. CDR3 in amino acids: CASSSQPRLAGDQETQYF. DNA of the CDR3: TGTGCCAGCAGCTCACAGCCCCGACTAGCGGGGGACCAAGAGACCCAGTACTTC.

V gene TRBV10-3 combines with J gene TRBJ2-3, with D perhaps matching TRBD2 (5 bases). The germline V gene encodes CDR1 ENHRY and CDR2 SYGVKD. V gave up 7 bases and J gave up 6 bases, with 14 bases separating them. The CDR3 has 13 residues. In DNA, the CDR3 is TGTGCCATCACCGACGGACTGGATGATACGCAGTATTTT. Its protein product is CAITDGLDDTQYF.

The chain has TRBV7-6 and TRBJ1-2; 10 bases agree with TRBD1. Germline CDR1 and CDR2: SGHVS and FNYEAQ. The CDR3 is 17 residues long. Trimming at V came to 2 bases and at J to 6 bases, leaving 12 bases not matched to a gene. This CDR3 reads CASSLFGTRTGGDGYTF. CDR3 DNA: TGTGCCAGCAGCTTATTTGGAACTCGGACAGGGGGTGATGGCTACACCTTC.

This clone was picked up a small number of times. The gene calls are TRBV6-1 and TRBJ2-3, with no clear D. The V end lost 5 bases, the J end lost 3 bases, and 9 bases lay between the germline ends. The CDR3 sequence is 13 residues long. In germline, CDR1 is MNHNS, CDR2 SASEGT. The CDR3 reads CASSISKTDTQYF. The CDR3 DNA sequence: TGTGCCAGCAGTATTAGCAAAACAGATACGCAGTATTTT.

This rearrangement joins TRBV11-2 to TRBJ2-5; 13 bases align to TRBD2. CDR3 length: 18 residues. Germline V gives CDR1 SGHAT, CDR2 FQNNGV. V lost 1 base, J lost 5 bases, and 10 bases stayed unmatched. The CDR3 protein is CASSLGGGTSGVRETQYF. Here the CDR3 DNA reads TGTGCCAGCAGCTTAGGAGGAGGGACTAGCGGGGTGAGGGAGACCCAGTACTTC.

This chain connects TRBV18 to TRBJ2-2; D tentatively reads TRBD1 or TRBD2 (5 bases each). Germline lookup yields CDR1 KGHSH and CDR2 LQKENI. V was cut by 0 bases and J by 7 bases, with 15 bases left in between. The CDR3 covers 16 residues. This chain's CDR3 is CASSPPISGTGGELFF. CDR3 DNA sequence: TGTGCCAGCTCACCACCCATCTCAGGGACGGGCGGGGAGCTGTTTTTT.

The DNA for the CDR3 is TGTGCCAGCAGCTTGATAGGGGACAGAGCCCTCCACTTT. It encodes CASSLIGDRALHF. The chain is built from TRBV5-8 and TRBJ1-6, with 7 positions matching TRBD1. The ends lost 1 base at V and 14 bases at J; junction bases unmatched: 6. The CDR3 has 13 amino acids. Germline CDR1 and CDR2: SGHTS and YDEGEE.

The V gene is TRBV29-1, the J gene TRBJ2-5; 8 bases match TRBD2. Germline loops: CDR1 SQVTM, CDR2 ANQGSEA. The CDR3 contains 13 residues. Unmatched junction bases numbered 12, after V lost 7 bases and J lost 8 bases. This CDR3 is CSALTVAGPTQYF. The DNA of the CDR3 is TGCAGCGCCCTTACGGTAGCGGGACCTACCCAGTACTTC.

CDR3 sequence (DNA): TGTGCCAGCAGCCCGTTTAGGGATTTTTATAGTGGCTACACCTTC. Translating gives CASSPFRDFYSGYTF. V gene TRBV13 combines with J gene TRBJ1-2; D unresolved. V lost 5 bases, J lost 7 bases, and 20 bases lay in between. The length of the CDR3 is 15 residues. Germline assignment: CDR1 PRHDT and CDR2 FYEKMQ (reference sequence). Using reference TRBV13 and TRBJ1-2 for the parts outside the CDR3, the full variable domain is AAGVIQSPRHLIKEKRETATLKCYPIPRHDTVYWYQQGPGQDPQFLISFYEKMQSDKGSIPDRFSAQQFSDYHSELNMSSLELGDSALYFCASSPFRDFYSGYTFGSGTRLTVV.

The chain recombines TRBV11-2 with TRBJ2-3, with TRBD2 matching over 11 bases. Per the germline V gene, CDR1 is SGHAT and CDR2 is FQNNGV. This CDR3 has 15 residues. V was clipped by 5 bases and J by 5 bases; unmatched bases: 6. CDR3 region: CASSLLAGDGDTQYF. For the CDR3, the DNA is TGTGCCAGCAGCCTACTAGCGGGGGATGGAGATACGCAGTATTTT.

V usage is TRBV7-3 and J usage is TRBJ1-6; D is uncertain. V shed 2 bases and J shed 5 bases, with 10 bases lying between them. The germline V gene has CDR1 SGHTA and CDR2 FQGTGA. This CDR3 region has 15 residues. The CDR3 sequence: CASSLVSEDNSPLHF. As DNA, the CDR3 is TGTGCCAGCAGCTTAGTTTCGGAAGATAATTCACCCCTCCACTTT.

The rearrangement joins TRBV27 to TRBJ1-5, with D unresolved. Trimming left V 3 bases short and J 0 bases short, with 9 bases between. This CDR3 has 15 residues. CDR1 and CDR2 (germline): MNHEY, SMNVEV (reference sequence). Here the CDR3 DNA reads TGTGCCAGCAGTTTCGTCGGATCTAGCAATCAGCCCCAGCATTTT. Protein product: CASSFVGSSNQPQHF.